This entry features one TCR beta chain sequence. Here immunoSEQ multiplex PCR was the method, and the copy in TCRdb shows in-frame clones only, minus some. There are around 130,000 clones in the sample; roughly 91% occur only once, and about 3% lies in the top ten. These data originate in a study of cytomegalovirus exposure and HLA in healthy donors. CDR3 length: 17 residues. The germline V gene encodes CDR1 SGDLS and CDR2 YYNGEE. With 0 bases clipped from V and 2 bases from J, the junction kept 9 bases outside the gene matches. V is TRBV9 and J is TRBJ1-1; 8 nucleotides agree with TRBD1. This clonotype originated in a man aged 25-40 years in good health and CMV-seronegative. The sample was PBMCs. Written as DNA, the CDR3 is TGTGCCAGCAGCGTAGGAGCAGGGGGCGAGGTAAACACTGAAGCTTTCTTT. Residues: CASSVGAGGEVNTEAFF.